This T cell receptor beta chain came from a study of cytomegalovirus exposure and HLA in healthy donors. Overall study findings and caveats: The classifier reportedly diagnosed cytomegalovirus status with high specificity and sensitivity.

The ends were cut back, 6 bases at V and 4 bases at J, with 16 bases in the middle. The germline V gene encodes CDR1 SNHLY and CDR2 FYNNEI. This CDR3 is built from 15 residues. As for this clone: Its target is unknown.

PCR used 60 Vbeta primers and 13 Jbeta primers. Repertoires were generated with immunoSEQ multiplex PCR, while TCRdb's copy carries only in-frame clones and drops some. The sample has about 55,000 clones; roughly 60% are singletons. This chain connects TRBV2 to TRBJ1-5; possible D gene TRBD1, 6 bases. The material sequenced was PBMCs. This TCR was recovered from a human donor in good health. CDR3 residues: CASRGVTGLNQPQHF. CDR3 DNA: TGTGCCAGCAGAGGAGTAACAGGGCTTAATCAGCCCCAGCATTTT. The full variable domain, completed using reference TRBV2 and TRBJ1-5, is EPEVTQTPSHQVTQMGQEVILRCVPISNHLYFYWYRQILGQKVEFLVSFYNNEISEKSEIFDDQFSVERPDGSNFTLKIRSTKLEDSAMYFCASRGVTGLNQPQHFGDGTRLSIL.